This T cell receptor (beta chain) was identified in a study of response to subunit inactivated influenza vaccine (dated by TCRdb to 2017 to 2018). For context, the study as a whole: Deep quantitative profiling of the T cell receptor repertoire was used in the study to follow responses to a trivalent subunit inactivated influenza vaccine. What the authors observed across the whole study: It was suggested by the authors that each seasonal influenza vaccination may recruit only a limited number of new T cells.

Via the germline V gene, CDR1 is SGHTA and CDR2 FQGNSA. Measured from the cysteine to the phenylalanine, the CDR3 is 11 residues long. Just the 33-base CDR3 DNA is kept, in frame starting at base 1. V is shortened by 11 bases, J by 2 bases, and the region joining them spans 9 bases. The library was obtained by RT-PCR. Instrument used: Illumina HiSeq 2500. In-frame beta chains were kept once TCRdb had trimmed the public reads at Q25 with fastp and called clones with MiXCR. Rows are combined by CDR3 protein, so each entry shows the most common genes and DNA. The sample profile shows under 500,000 distinct CDR3 sequences; about 10% of them were found once. The ten largest clonotypes hold about 12% of the sample. The time point label here, explained by the study, means: approximately 45 days after influenza vaccine administration. Comments on this clonotype: Its antigen is unknown. Base qualities are not provided; no much larger clone lies one nucleotide away.

This TCR derives from a man in his fifties who received an inactivated influenza vaccine. Donor details come from another sample of the same person, matched by shared clones. Sequenced material: PBMCs from blood, taken 45 days after vaccination. The chain is made from TRBV7-2 and TRBJ2-5; the D gene remains uncertain. DNA sequence: TGTGCCGCGCGGCAGCAAGAGACCCAGTACTTC. Its protein product is CAARQQETQYF.